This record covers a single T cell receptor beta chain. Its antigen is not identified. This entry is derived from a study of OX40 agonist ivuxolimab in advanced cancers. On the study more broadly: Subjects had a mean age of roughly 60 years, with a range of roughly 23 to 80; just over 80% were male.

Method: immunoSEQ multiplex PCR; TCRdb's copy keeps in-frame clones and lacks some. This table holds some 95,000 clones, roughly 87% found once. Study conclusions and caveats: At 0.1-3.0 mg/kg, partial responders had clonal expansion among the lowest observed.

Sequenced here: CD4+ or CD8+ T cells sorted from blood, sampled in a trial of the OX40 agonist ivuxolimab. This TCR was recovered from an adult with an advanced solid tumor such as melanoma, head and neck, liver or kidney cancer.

CDR3 in amino acids: CASSQGASRTADTQYF. The CDR3 DNA reads as TGCGCCAGCAGCCAAGGGGCTAGCAGAACGGCAGATACGCAGTATTTT. The chain couples TRBV4-1 to TRBJ2-3; tentatively, D is TRBD2 (5 bases). Germline values: CDR1 MGHRA, CDR2 YSYEKL. The CDR3 length is 16 residues. Trimming stripped 1 base from V and 4 bases from J, with 15 bases between.